The rows below give T cell receptor beta chains drawn from one sample of a study of human T cells and chemical hapten exposure. TCRdb ran MiXCR on the RACE reads and lists one entry per CDR3 protein. Of about 84,000 distinct CDR3 sequences in the sample, about 10% were seen once. The specimen was whole blood, collected in connection with sensitization to the hapten diphenylcyclopropenone (DPC). Every receptor here comes from a woman aged 45-65 years with alopecia areata. Some clones in this sample may be carry-over from other donors' samples. Both conserved end residues are trimmed from each CDR3.

v_call cdr3_aa
TRBV30 AWSGDSPTHEQY
TRBV29-1 SGSWGSGYT
TRBV20-1 SASQGLGSYNSPLH
TRBV18 ASSRGREGTEAF
TRBV18 ASSPFQGDTEAF
TRBV4-1 ASSQGGYSSYEQY
TRBV19 ASTWDRGVTGELF
TRBV20-1 SARDSPSQF
TRBV12-3/TRBV12-4 ASSPVRDANTEAF
TRBV30 AWRLGADTQY
TRBV3-1 ASSQQGRADTQY
TRBV29-1 SAPPRTGGTEAF
TRBV28 ASSLLGPTNIQY
TRBV28 ASSLLAGITKQY
TRBV20-1 SALDRGDQPQH
TRBV11-2 ASRRVKGNTGELF
TRBV9 ASSVAGRYNEQF
TRBV4-1 ASTRLGVPTSGSSYNEQF
TRBV12-3/TRBV12-4 ASSAGFQDQPQH
TRBV9 ASSVEGGRETQY
TRBV20-1 SAASTGFGEQF
TRBV12-3/TRBV12-4 ASRRGQFPNEKLF
TRBV5-4 ASSLTGANYGYT
TRBV29-1 SVRQGMDSPLH
TRBV29-1 SVGALGETQY
TRBV28 ASSLYGPGPYNEQF
TRBV5-6 ASSAFGTGGNTEAF
TRBV14 ASSQDLPGGNSPLH
TRBV27 ASSLILYNNSPLH
TRBV7-8 ASSMDRADQPQH
TRBV28 ASSRRLAGVYNEQF
TRBV2 ASRTGTGSPYGYT
TRBV28 ASTSFPGLGLDEQF
TRBV7-9 ASNPLAPPTEQF
TRBV28 ASIPPGRLSHEQY
TRBV6-5 ASGAVQETQY
TRBV29-1 SVEVGGGTNEKLF
TRBV2 ASNPGLAGNEQF
TRBV12-3/TRBV12-4 ASSYRTGHYEQY
TRBV6-6 ASMTFQETQY
TRBV20-1 SAQNLRGYGYT